This record looks at one TCR beta chain sequence and its context. Input was 2 to 2.5 ug genomic DNA, or all available if less. The table came from immunoSEQ multiplex PCR; TCRdb's copy has only in-frame clones and leaves some out. Of about 73,000 clones detected, over 70% appear once; the ten largest clones hold 2% to 2.5%. The sample comes from a study of glioma-infiltrating T cells after dendritic cell vaccination. For the study at large: Glioblastoma patients came from Phase I and II dendritic cell vaccination trials.

Selection required adequate fresh-frozen tumor tissue plus more than two years' survival data. PBMC were collected before vaccination, two weeks after the third vaccination, and at progression. Trimming shortened V by 7 bases and J by 4 bases, and 14 bases separated the two germline ends. CDR1 is SNHLY and CDR2 is FYNNEI in the germline V gene. The CDR3 consists of 14 residues. The gene calls are TRBV2 and TRBJ2-1, with a weak D call TRBD1 (5 bases). The origin of this receptor is a human donor with glioblastoma. Sample: blood, taken before dendritic cell vaccination. CDR3 sequence (DNA): TGTGCCAGCATGGTCAGGGATTCATACAATGAGCAGTTCTTC. Translated: CASMVRDSYNEQFF.